The 26 T cell receptor beta chains given below trace back to one sample, sequenced in a study of vaccination and CD4 T cells after COVID-19. Treatment described: approximately nine-day PBMC culture with coronavirus spike peptide pools or control peptides (ViraFEST assay). Sequenced with the Oncomine TCR Beta short-read assay was DNA taken from cultured CD4+ T cells. MiXCR, applied by TCRdb to the PCR reads, yields one record per CDR3 protein. The data contain around 18,000 distinct CDR3 sequences, roughly two fifths of them singletons. Antigens of these TCRs are unknown. Sequenced sample: CD4+ T cells from blood, cultured in vitro. The origin of the receptors is a human donor who had recovered from COVID-19.

V is TRBV7-9 and J is TRBJ2-1; possible D gene TRBD2, 5 bases. The CDR3 is made up of 14 amino acids. Germline CDR1 and CDR2: SEHNR and FQNEAQ (reference sequence). V was clipped by 0 bases and J by 9 bases, with 12 bases between them. The CDR3 DNA is TGTGCCAGCAGCTTAGCTTCGCTAGCCAGTGAGCAGTTCTTC. Translated, it gives CASSLASLASEQFF.

The chain recombines TRBV30 with TRBJ2-2; 9 nucleotides align to TRBD2. The CDR3 extends over 14 amino acids. With V trimmed by 5 bases and J by 3 bases, 4 bases remained unmatched. Germline CDR1 and CDR2: GTSNPN and SVGIG (reference sequence). CDR3 region: CAWERGAYTGELFF. The CDR3 coding sequence is TGTGCCTGGGAGCGGGGGGCTTACACCGGGGAGCTGTTTTTT.

J is TRBJ2-3 and V is TRBV9; no clear D. The ends were cut back, 1 base at V and 3 bases at J, with 9 bases in the middle. From germline, CDR1 is SGDLS and CDR2 YYNGEE. The CDR3 has 14 residues. Here the CDR3 DNA reads TGTGCCAGCAGCGTACGGCGGTTAACAGATACGCAGTATTTT. Translation gives CASSVRRLTDTQYF. The entire variable domain, with the rest obtained from reference TRBV9 and TRBJ2-3, is as follows: DSGVTQTPKHLITATGQRVTLRCSPRSGDLSVYWYQQSLDQGLQFLIQYYNGEERAKGNILERFSAQQFPDLHSELNLSSLELGDSALYFCASSVRRLTDTQYFGPGTRLTVL.

V and J are TRBV20-1 and TRBJ2-7; tentatively, D is TRBD2 (6 bases). Trimming took 5 bases from V and 3 from J, leaving 17 bases between them. The CDR3 consists of 14 residues. Per germline, CDR1 DFQATT and CDR2 SNEGSKA (reference sequence). The CDR3 DNA reads as TGCAGTGCTTTACTAGCCGCAAACGACTACGAGCAGTACTTC. Translating it yields CSALLAANDYEQYF.

This clonotype was seen only a few times. The rearrangement links TRBV20-1 to TRBJ2-1, with D maybe TRBD2 (6 bases). CDR1 and CDR2 (germline): DFQATT, SNEGSKA (reference sequence). CDR3 length: 14 amino acids. The V end lost 3 bases, the J end lost 7 bases, and 16 bases lay between the germline ends. The CDR3 DNA reads TGCAGTGCTAGGATCTTTTGGGAGGAGAATGAGCAGTTCTTC. It codes for CSARIFWEENEQFF.

The J gene is TRBJ1-1, the V gene TRBV7-3; no reliable D call. The CDR3 loop spans 13 amino acids. The germline V gene has CDR1 SGHTA and CDR2 FQGTGA. Trimming stripped 2 bases from V and 1 base from J, with 5 bases between. This CDR3 is CASSLFKNTEAFF. Written as DNA, the CDR3 is TGTGCCAGCAGCTTATTCAAGAACACTGAAGCTTTCTTT. The entire variable domain, with the rest obtained from reference TRBV7-3 and TRBJ1-1, is as follows: GAGVSQTPSNKVTEKGKYVELRCDPISGHTALYWYRQSLGQGPEFLIYFQGTGAADDSGLPNDRFFAVRPEGSVSTLKIQRTERGDSAVYLCASSLFKNTEAFFGQGTRLTVV.

The chain carries TRBV28 and TRBJ2-5; D uncertain. Germline V lookup: CDR1 MDHEN, CDR2 SYDVKM. V was pared by 8 bases and J by 1 base, with 14 bases between. The CDR3 loop spans 14 amino acids. The CDR3 protein is CASHGSQPQETQYF. CDR3 nucleotides: TGTGCCAGCCATGGGTCCCAACCCCAAGAGACCCAGTACTTC.

This clonotype has only a few counts. The rearrangement uses TRBV6-4 and TRBJ2-1; TRBD1 matches at 8 bases. Germline CDR1 and CDR2: MRHNA and SNTAGT. The CDR3 has 15 residues. J lost 0 bases, V lost 2 bases, and 0 bases had no gene match. The CDR3, as DNA: TGTGCCAGCAGTGACGGACAGGGCTCCTACAATGAGCAGTTCTTC. It specifies CASSDGQGSYNEQFF.

The chain recombines TRBV27 with TRBJ2-2, with D perhaps being TRBD1 or TRBD2 (6 bases each). CDR3 length equals 15 residues. Looked up from germline, CDR1 is MNHEY and CDR2 is SMNVEV (reference sequence). V dropped 6 bases and J dropped 6 bases, with 17 bases sitting between them. In nucleotides, the CDR3 is TGTGCCAGCAGGTCCGGGGGCCAGGTCCCCGGGGAGCTGTTTTTT. Residues: CASRSGGQVPGELFF.

This clonotype was counted a few times. V and J are TRBV11-2 and TRBJ1-2; D not certain. Trimming pared 2 bases from V and 7 bases from J, leaving 14 bases between. CDR1 and CDR2 (germline): SGHAT, FQNNGV. This CDR3 region has 14 residues. In DNA, the CDR3 is TGTGCCAGCAGCTTAAGTGTATCAGGTGGTGGCTACACCTTC. This codes for CASSLSVSGGGYTF. Full variable domain (remainder filled in from reference TRBV11-2 and TRBJ1-2): EAGVAQSPRYKIIEKRQSVAFWCNPISGHATLYWYQQILGQGPKLLIQFQNNGVVDDSQLPKDRFSAERLKGVDSTLKIQPAKLEDSAVYLCASSLSVSGGGYTFGSGTRLTVV.

V and J are TRBV5-8 and TRBJ2-3; no reliable D call. This CDR3 comprises 12 residues. V was clipped by 3 bases and J by 5 bases, with 7 bases between them. CDR1 and CDR2 (germline): SGHTS, YDEGEE. The CDR3 loop reads CASSSEGDTQYF. CDR3 nucleotide sequence: TGTGCCAGCAGCTCGGAAGGAGATACGCAGTATTTT.

The genes are TRBV6-4 and TRBJ2-1, with 9 positions matching TRBD1. The CDR3 has 15 residues. Trimming at V came to 0 bases and at J to 3 bases, leaving 0 bases not matched to a gene. The germline CDR1 and CDR2 sequences are MRHNA and SNTAGT. CDR3 nucleotides: TGTGCCAGCAGTGACTCGACAGGGGGCTACAATGAGCAGTTCTTC. Encoded protein: CASSDSTGGYNEQFF.

The chain has TRBV20-1 and TRBJ2-7, with D unclear. The CDR3 runs to 10 residues. V was pared by 3 bases and J by 7 bases, with 7 bases between. The germline CDR1 and CDR2 sequences are DFQATT and SNEGSKA (reference sequence). CDR3 nucleotides: TGCAGTGCTAGTTTGGGAGAGCAGTACTTC. Protein: CSASLGEQYF.

V and J are TRBV6-5 and TRBJ2-1; D is tentatively TRBD1 or TRBD2 (6 bases each). The CDR3 covers 17 residues. The ends were cut back, 0 bases at V and 3 bases at J, with 15 bases in the middle. From germline, CDR1 is MNHEY and CDR2 SVGAGI. CDR3 in DNA: TGTGCCAGCAGTTACTCGGGGGGCGTGAGCGGCTACAATGAGCAGTTCTTC. Translation gives CASSYSGGVSGYNEQFF.

This chain joins TRBV6-1 and TRBJ2-7, with no clear D. The CDR3 consists of 14 residues. Germline V gene lookup returns CDR1 MNHNS and CDR2 SASEGT. Trimming shortened V by 7 bases and J by 2 bases, and 15 bases separated the two germline ends. The CDR3 protein is CASKGFGPTYEQYF. The CDR3 nucleotides read TGTGCCAGCAAAGGGTTTGGCCCTACCTACGAGCAGTACTTC.

The chain combines TRBV14 with TRBJ1-1; the D is unclear. V lost 0 bases, J lost 4 bases, and 6 bases lay in between. Germline-derived CDR1 and CDR2 are SGHDN and FVKESK. The CDR3 has 13 amino acids. The CDR3 loop reads CASSQEWGTEAFF. DNA of the CDR3: TGTGCCAGCAGCCAAGAATGGGGCACTGAAGCTTTCTTT.

This chain uses TRBV20-1 with TRBJ2-3; D might be TRBD2 (6 bases). Trimming cost V 4 bases and J 2 bases, with 13 bases left between them. Germline V gives CDR1 DFQATT, CDR2 SNEGSKA (reference sequence). The CDR3 contains 14 residues. CDR3: CSAKPGLATDTQYF. CDR3 in DNA: TGCAGTGCTAAACCGGGACTTGCCACAGATACGCAGTATTTT.

This clonotype occurred a few times. The rearrangement joins TRBV7-3 to TRBJ2-1; TRBD2 matches at 7 bases. With V trimmed by 2 bases and J by 8 bases, 6 bases remained unmatched. CDR3 length: 14 amino acids. The germline CDR1 and CDR2 sequences are SGHTA and FQGTGA. CDR3 nucleotide sequence: TGTGCCAGCAGCTTAGGGACCAGCGGGGATGAGCAGTTCTTC. Translation gives CASSLGTSGDEQFF.

The genes are TRBV20-1 and TRBJ2-5; D is ambiguous. Germline V gene lookup returns CDR1 DFQATT and CDR2 SNEGSKA (reference sequence). Trimming left V 1 base short and J 1 base short, with 13 bases between. The CDR3 has 15 amino acids. The CDR3 nucleotides read TGCAGTGCTAGAGTCCGAGATCCAGCCCAAGAGACCCAGTACTTC. The encoded protein is CSARVRDPAQETQYF.

This clonotype was detected a few times. The J gene is TRBJ2-3, the V gene TRBV20-1; TRBD1 aligns across 8 bases. Germline CDR1 DFQATT, CDR2 SNEGSKA (reference sequence). V shed 6 bases, J shed 6 bases, and the junction held 2 bases outside the gene matches. The CDR3 has 11 amino acids. For the CDR3, the DNA is TGCAGTGCGCGGGACAGGGATACGCAGTATTTT. This codes for CSARDRDTQYF.

The gene calls are TRBV6-1 and TRBJ1-2, with TRBD1 matching 12 bases. Germline assignment: CDR1 MNHNS and CDR2 SASEGT. Trimming took 4 bases from V and 8 from J; bases not matched to a gene: 8. The CDR3 is 15 residues long. This CDR3 is CASSATGQGASGYTF. The CDR3 bases are TGTGCCAGCAGTGCTACGGGACAGGGGGCTTCAGGCTACACCTTC.

There are a few counts of this clonotype. V is TRBV6-1 and J is TRBJ2-4; no reliable D call. Between the trimmed V and J ends, which lost 0 bases and 9 bases, there was a span of 12 bases. The germline gives CDR1 MNHNS, CDR2 SASEGT. This CDR3 is built from 14 residues. The DNA for the CDR3 is TGTGCCAGCAGTGAAGCGGCGGCCTTGAGCATTCAGTACTTC. It codes for CASSEAAALSIQYF.

This sequence joins TRBV4-1 and TRBJ2-7; TRBD2 is a possible D gene (6 bases). From germline, CDR1 is MGHRA and CDR2 YSYEKL. The CDR3 runs to 14 residues. Trimming pared 3 bases from V and 4 bases from J, leaving 13 bases between. CDR3 nucleotides: TGCGCCAGCAGCCAGGCGGGACGGACTTACGAGCAGTACTTC. This encodes CASSQAGRTYEQYF.

Of note for this clonotype: Sequence at one end of the junction differs from germline and may be a read error. This sequence joins TRBV7-7 and TRBJ2-7; 8 nucleotides line up with TRBD1. CDR1 and CDR2 from the germline V gene are SSHAT and FNYEAQ (reference sequence). The CDR3 consists of 23 residues. CDR3 residues: CASSNEQGAKLQAATQSSYEQYF. The CDR3, as DNA: TGTGCTAGCAGCAACGAGCAGGGGGCGAAACTTCAAGCGGCTACACAAAGCTCCTACGAGCAGTACTTC. The variable domain in full, completed from reference TRBV7-7 and TRBJ2-7, reads GAGVSQSPRYKVTKRGQDVTLRCDPISSHATLYWYQQALGQGPEFLTYFNYEAQPDKSGLPSDRFSAERPEGSISTLTIQRTEQRDSAMYRCASSNEQGAKLQAATQSSYEQYFGPGTRLTVT.

This clonotype was counted between two and nine times. The chain joins TRBV21-1 to TRBJ2-7; TRBD1 reflects the table's D call only, with no check against the DNA. TRBV21-1 is flagged as a pseudogene. This CDR3 region has 20 residues. The CDR3 DNA reads as TGTGCCAGCAGCAACCAAAGGACAGGGGAGAGCATAATGGACTCCTACGAGCAGTACTTC. Encoded protein: CASSNQRTGESIMDSYEQYF.

Relative to its sample, this clonotype is medium-sized (0.01 to 0.1%). The chain is built from TRBV11-2 and TRBJ2-2; D uncertain. V lost 1 base, J lost 1 base, and 10 bases lay in between. The CDR3 has 16 amino acids. The germline CDR1 and CDR2 sequences are SGHAT and FQNNGV. For the CDR3, the DNA is TGTGCCAGCAGCTTAGCCCCATTAAGGAACACCGGGGAGCTGTTTTTT. Amino acid sequence: CASSLAPLRNTGELFF. Combining the CDR3 with reference TRBV11-2 and TRBJ2-2 gives the whole variable domain EAGVAQSPRYKIIEKRQSVAFWCNPISGHATLYWYQQILGQGPKLLIQFQNNGVVDDSQLPKDRFSAERLKGVDSTLKIQPAKLEDSAVYLCASSLAPLRNTGELFFGEGSRLTVL.